The 18 T cell receptor beta chains listed next were all sequenced from one sample in a study of a mutant IDH1 vaccine in newly diagnosed glioma. These receptors have no known antigen. Time point of the sample: week 35, safety follow-up. Vaccination comprised doses that each held 300 ug of mutant IDH1 20-mer peptide, plus topical imiquimod. Clones were sequenced by immunoSEQ multiplex PCR, and TCRdb holds only the in-frame ones, with some missing. The sample has roughly 48,000 clones; 76% are singletons. The sequencing used PBMCs, collected from a glioma patient whose treatment included an IDH1 peptide vaccine. The receptors derive from a man aged 35-49 years with glioma.

The chain has TRBV13 and TRBJ2-1, with a possible D match to TRBD2 (5 bases). This CDR3 is 15 amino acids long. Germline-derived CDR1 and CDR2 are PRHDT and FYEKMQ (reference sequence). Trimming took 5 bases from V and 0 from J, leaving 11 bases between them. The CDR3 DNA sequence: TGTGCCAGCAGCCACGGGAAGACCTCCTACAATGAGCAGTTCTTC. Its protein product is CASSHGKTSYNEQFF.

The J gene is TRBJ1-2, the V gene TRBV27; possibly TRBD1 for D (5 bases). This CDR3 spans 14 amino acids. From germline, CDR1 is MNHEY and CDR2 SMNVEV (reference sequence). Deletions cut 4 bases from V and 8 bases from J, with 17 bases between. DNA of the CDR3: TGTGCCAGCAGTTGGGCAGGGTTAGCGGAGGGCTACACCTTC. Translation gives CASSWAGLAEGYTF.

The gene calls are TRBV7-9 and TRBJ2-6, with D tentatively TRBD2 (5 bases). The V and J ends lost 6 bases and 0 bases respectively, with 9 bases between them. CDR3 size: 15 residues. Germline V CDR1 and CDR2: SEHNR, FQNEAQ (reference sequence). The CDR3 DNA reads as TGTGCCAGCAGTGGACTTCCCTCTGGGGCCAACGTCCTGACTTTC. Translating gives CASSGLPSGANVLTF.

Sample share makes this clone medium-sized (0.01 to 0.1%). The rearrangement joins TRBV7-6 to TRBJ1-1; D remains unclear. The germline V gene encodes CDR1 SGHVS and CDR2 FNYEAQ. This CDR3 has 13 residues. V lost 6 bases to trimming and J lost 4 bases, with 12 bases between them. CDR3 residues: CASRDYKGTEAFF. The CDR3 DNA follows: TGTGCCAGCAGGGACTATAAGGGCACTGAAGCTTTCTTT.

This clone was recorded only once. Other nucleotide sequences from this sample produce the same CDR3. The V gene is TRBV21-1, the J gene TRBJ2-7. TRBV21-1 is noted as a pseudogene. The CDR3 spans 14 residues. CDR3 nucleotide sequence: TGTGCCAGCAGCAAAGGAGGGGTCTCCTACGAACAGTACGTC. It translates to CASSKGGVSYEQYV.

The chain links TRBV27 to TRBJ1-5, with D perhaps TRBD1 (6 bases). Germline lookup yields CDR1 MNHEY and CDR2 SMNVEV (reference sequence). V lost 5 bases and J lost 2, with 13 bases in between. The length of the CDR3 is 15 residues. The CDR3 loop is CASSPTGRGNQPQHF. The CDR3 bases are TGTGCCAGCAGTCCGACAGGACGGGGCAATCAGCCCCAGCATTTT.

The chain has TRBV5-6 and TRBJ1-5, with a tentative D call TRBD1 (6 bases). The CDR3 is 11 amino acids. Germline V gene lookup returns CDR1 SGHDT and CDR2 YYEEEE. The V gene lost 2 bases and the J gene lost 12 bases, with 9 bases spanning the gap. The CDR3 region is CASSLRGVQHF. Written as DNA, the CDR3 is TGTGCCAGCAGCTTAAGGGGGGTCCAGCATTTT.

The V and J genes are TRBV5-1 and TRBJ2-7, with D tentatively TRBD2 (5 bases). The V gene's germline CDR1 is SGHRS and CDR2 YFSETQ. The V end was cut by 9 bases, the J end by 0 bases, with 19 bases between. This CDR3 contains 15 residues. This chain's CDR3 is CANRRRVISSYEQYV. CDR3 nucleotides: TGCGCCAACAGAAGGCGGGTTATTAGCTCCTACGAGCAGTACGTC.

This clone was counted a single time. The V call is TRBV4-2, the J call TRBJ2-7, with 11 bases aligning to TRBD2. Germline V lookup: CDR1 LGHNA, CDR2 YNFKEQ. CDR3 length equals 16 residues. Trimming cost V 2 bases and J 3 bases; bases outside gene matches: 6. The CDR3 sequence: CASSQIAGGNVYEQYF. The DNA of the CDR3 is TGTGCCAGCAGCCAAATAGCGGGAGGGAACGTCTACGAGCAGTACTTC.

This chain links TRBV7-9 with TRBJ1-1; D is unclear. The CDR3 consists of 13 residues. The germline V and J ends were trimmed by 2 bases and 0 bases, with 4 bases remaining between them. Germline CDR1 reads SEHNR; CDR2 reads FQNEAQ (reference sequence). The CDR3 coding sequence is TGTGCCAGCAGCTTAATGGTGAACACTGAAGCTTTCTTT. Its translation: CASSLMVNTEAFF. The full variable domain, completed using reference TRBV7-9 and TRBJ1-1, is DTGVSQNPRHKITKRGQNVTFRCDPISEHNRLYWYRQTLGQGPEFLTYFQNEAQLEKSRLLSDRFSAERPKGSFSTLEIQRTEQGDSAMYLCASSLMVNTEAFFGQGTRLTVV.

The chain is built from TRBV5-6 and TRBJ2-3, with D perhaps TRBD1 or TRBD2 (6 bases each). The V end lost 4 bases, the J end lost 2 bases, and 20 bases lay between the germline ends. CDR1 and CDR2 from the germline V gene are SGHDT and YYEEEE. CDR3 length: 17 residues. The DNA of the CDR3 is TGTGCCAGCAGCAGCTTTTGGAGGGGGGTTGACACAGATACGCAGTATTTT. It codes for CASSSFWRGVDTDTQYF.

This clone has only a few counts. J is TRBJ2-3 and V is TRBV5-6; no definite D call. CDR1 SGHDT and CDR2 YYEEEE come from the germline V gene. There are 16 residues in the CDR3. V lost 3 bases and J 2 bases, leaving 16 bases between the germline ends. The CDR3 region is CASSSPLDLITDTQYF. CDR3 bases: TGTGCCAGCAGCTCACCTTTAGACTTAATCACAGATACGCAGTATTTT.

The DNA of the CDR3 is TGTGCCAGCAGTGACCCTGGGACCCCCGCGGGCGGCTACACCTTC. It yields the protein CASSDPGTPAGGYTF. The chain links TRBV25-1 to TRBJ1-2, with D possibly TRBD1 on 5 matching bases. Germline CDR1 MGHDK, CDR2 SYGVNS. V gave up 3 bases and J gave up 8 bases, with 19 bases separating them. CDR3 length: 15 residues.

The V and J genes are TRBV6-5 and TRBJ2-7; D could derive from TRBD1 or TRBD2 (5 bases each). The V and J ends lost 6 bases and 3 bases respectively, with 18 bases between them. The CDR3 contains 15 residues. Germline loops: CDR1 MNHEY, CDR2 SVGAGI. The CDR3 coding sequence is TGTGCCAGCAGCCCCGGGACCTACCGGGGCTACGAGCAGTACGTC. Its translation: CASSPGTYRGYEQYV.

The rearrangement joins TRBV5-4 to TRBJ2-1; 7 nucleotides agree with TRBD2. The V and J ends lost 0 bases and 3 bases, in that order; junction bases with no gene match: 3. The CDR3 has 15 residues. The V gene's germline CDR1 is SGHNT and CDR2 YYREEE (reference sequence). CDR3 in amino acids: CASSLELADYNEQFF. CDR3 coding DNA: TGTGCCAGCAGCTTGGAGCTAGCGGACTACAATGAGCAGTTCTTC.

This chain joins TRBV2 and TRBJ1-5; possibly TRBD1 for D (5 bases). V lost 3 bases to trimming and J lost 6 bases, with 9 bases between them. The CDR3 is 13 amino acids. Germline CDR1 reads SNHLY; CDR2 reads FYNNEI. The CDR3 is CASSDQGFQPQHF. CDR3 nucleotide sequence: TGTGCCAGCAGTGACCAGGGTTTTCAGCCCCAGCATTTT.

This clone was picked up a small number of times. V and J are TRBV19 and TRBJ1-4, with 7 bases lining up with TRBD1. CDR1 and CDR2 (germline): LNHDA, SQIVND (reference sequence). This CDR3 contains 14 residues. Unmatched junction bases numbered 4, after V lost 5 bases and J lost 4 bases. The CDR3 DNA reads TGTGCCAGTAGTCGACGACAGGGTAATGAAAAACTGTTTTTT. It translates to CASSRRQGNEKLFF.

This clone appeared a few times. The CDR3 nucleotides read TGTGCCAGCAGTGCTTGGGTTGAGGGAAACACCATATATTTT. Encoded protein: CASSAWVEGNTIYF. This chain uses TRBV6-4 with TRBJ1-3; D remains ambiguous. The CDR3 contains 14 residues. The germline V and J ends were trimmed by 4 bases and 4 bases, with 11 bases remaining between them. Germline V CDR1 and CDR2: MRHNA, SNTAGT.